A single sample is the source of the 2 T cell receptor beta chains below, sequenced in a study of blood T cell repertoires in COVID-19. Profiling relied on immunoSEQ multiplex PCR, and the TCRdb table lists in-frame clones only, not all of them. The table includes 300,000 to 400,000 clones, around nine tenths detected once. What was sequenced was PBMCs or T cells enriched from blood (not recorded which). These receptors all come from a man aged 30 to 39 who had recovered from COVID-19.

The genes are TRBV5-4 and TRBJ2-5; maybe TRBD2 (6 bases). The V end lost 3 bases, the J end lost 4 bases, and 13 bases lay between the germline ends. The CDR3 is 14 residues long. Germline V lookup: CDR1 SGHNT, CDR2 YYREEE (reference sequence). The CDR3: CASSWGGGAETQYF. In DNA, the CDR3 is TGTGCCAGCAGCTGGGGAGGAGGGGCAGAGACCCAGTACTTC.

The genes are TRBV2 and TRBJ1-5; D gene ambiguous. V was shortened by 6 bases and J by 0 bases, with 15 bases between the two germline ends. Per germline, CDR1 SNHLY and CDR2 FYNNEI. CDR3 size: 16 residues. Here the CDR3 DNA reads TGTGCCAGCAGGGACTCGCCCCCTTGTAGCAATCAGCCCCAGCATTTT. Encoded protein: CASRDSPPCSNQPQHF.